A single sample gave rise to the 3 T cell receptor beta chains below, sequenced in a study of human T cells and chemical hapten exposure. MiXCR was run by TCRdb on the RACE reads, yielding one entry per CDR3 protein. Counted here are tens of thousands of distinct CDR3 sequences, 8% to 10% occurring once; the ten biggest clones make up roughly 25%. Noted time point: patch test 3, about 24 weeks after DPC sensitization. Described treatment: therapeutic diphenylcyclopropenone sensitization with weekly scalp DPC. Unfractionated whole blood was the source from which total RNA was extracted. This sample comprised whole blood, obtained in connection with sensitization to the hapten diphenylcyclopropenone (DPC). These receptors originate from a man between 50 and 59 years old with alopecia areata. Some clones in this sample may be carry-over from other donors' samples.

The V call is TRBV6-1, the J call TRBJ2-7; 9 bases map to TRBD1. Germline values: CDR1 MNHNS, CDR2 SASEGT. The CDR3 runs 14 residues. V shed 5 bases, J shed 5 bases, and the junction held 7 bases outside the gene matches. The CDR3 nucleotides are TGTGCCAGCAGTTCACAGGGGGCTTCCCACGAGCAGTACTTC. Protein: CASSSQGASHEQYF.

This clonotype was counted only a few times. The chain couples TRBV19 to TRBJ1-5; 7 nucleotides line up with TRBD1. The CDR3 sequence is 15 residues long. The V gene's germline CDR1 is LNHDA and CDR2 SQIVND (reference sequence). V was pared by 2 bases and J by 6 bases, with 7 bases of the junction left unmatched. This CDR3 is CASSIYDRAIQPQHF. The CDR3 coding sequence is TGTGCCAGTAGTATATATGACAGGGCCATTCAGCCCCAGCATTTT. Full variable domain (rest looked up from reference TRBV19 and TRBJ1-5): DGGITQSPKYLFRKEGQNVTLSCEQNLNHDAMYWYRQDPGQGLRLIYYSQIVNDFQKGDIAEGYSVSREKKESFPLTVTSAQKNPTAFYLCASSIYDRAIQPQHFGDGTRLSIL.

This clonotype was seen repeatedly, ten times or more. The V call is TRBV10-3, the J call TRBJ1-6, with unresolved D. This CDR3 comprises 13 residues. Trimming took 3 bases from V and 7 from J, leaving 7 bases between them. CDR1 ENHRY and CDR2 SYGVKD come from the germline V gene. For the CDR3, the DNA is TGTGCCATCAGTGACGGGGAAAATTCACCCCTCCACTTT. As protein: CAISDGENSPLHF.